The 30 T cell receptor beta chains below all came from one sample that was sequenced in a study of CXCR3-negative and CXCR3-positive naive CD8 T cells. Notes on the study in general: CXCR3-negative naive cells had less hydrophobic TRB CDR3s than did CXCR3-positive naive cells.

UMI-labeled 5' RACE TRB cDNA libraries were prepared from the cells. Using the 5' RACE reads, TCRdb records one entry per CDR3 protein without DNA. The sample's table shows about 120,000 distinct CDR3 sequences. Their specific antigens are unknown. Sequenced input: naive CXCR3+ CD8+ T cells from blood. Subset: CD45RO-CCR7+CD27+CD95- naive CD8+ T cells expressing CXCR3 (TNR3+). The receptors were sampled from a human donor in good health. Some clones in this sample may be carry-over from other donors' samples.

This chain links TRBV19 with TRBJ2-1; the D call of TRBD1 rests on TCRdb alone, since no DNA is present to check it. This CDR3 contains 13 residues. Per the germline V gene, CDR1 is LNHDA and CDR2 is SQIVND (reference sequence). The CDR3 sequence is CASSIVGQSEQFF.

The J gene is TRBJ2-3, the V gene TRBV6-1; TCRdb names TRBD2, which stays unverified in the absence of DNA. CDR3 length: 17 amino acids. Germline loops: CDR1 MNHNS, CDR2 SASEGT. The CDR3 reads CASSAQEASGGMDTQYF.

The rearrangement links TRBV29-1 to TRBJ2-7; TCRdb's D call of TRBD1 is untestable without DNA. Germline CDR1 is SQVTM and CDR2 is ANQGSEA. The CDR3 consists of 12 residues. CDR3 protein: CSVEEDRAEQYF.

The gene calls are TRBV4-2 and TRBJ2-3. This CDR3 is 13 amino acids long. Germline loops: CDR1 LGHNA, CDR2 YNFKEQ. CDR3 sequence reads: CASSQYYPDTQYF.

The rearrangement links TRBV5-1 to TRBJ1-1; TCRdb names TRBD1, which stays unverified in the absence of DNA. CDR3 size: 13 residues. The germline gives CDR1 SGHRS, CDR2 YFSETQ. CDR3 in amino acids: CASSWTVFSEAFF.

This chain links TRBV29-1 with TRBJ2-4; TCRdb picks TRBD2, but there is no DNA to check that call. From germline, CDR1 is SQVTM and CDR2 ANQGSEA. The CDR3 sequence is 18 residues long. CDR3 residues: CSGKRSSGGAFAKNIQYF.

The rearrangement uses TRBV2 and TRBJ2-1. Germline CDR1 reads SNHLY; CDR2 reads FYNNEI. The CDR3 loop spans 16 amino acids. CDR3 loop: CASTVGVEESYNEQFF.

CDR3 region: CATCLTSGQTYEQYF. The V call is TRBV2, the J call TRBJ2-7; checking the TCRdb D call of TRBD2 is not possible without DNA. The CDR3 runs 15 residues. CDR1 is SNHLY and CDR2 is FYNNEI in the germline V gene. Full variable domain (rest looked up from reference TRBV2 and TRBJ2-7): EPEVTQTPSHQVTQMGQEVILRCVPISNHLYFYWYRQILGQKVEFLVSFYNNEISEKSEIFDDQFSVERPDGSNFTLKIRSTKLEDSAMYFCATCLTSGQTYEQYFGPGTRLTVT.

The rearrangement links TRBV29-1 to TRBJ2-3. The CDR3 has 11 amino acids. The germline V gene has CDR1 SQVTM and CDR2 ANQGSEA. The CDR3 region is CSVDTTDTQYF.

This CDR3 is CASSSHLALGHNEQFF. The rearrangement links TRBV7-2 to TRBJ2-1; TCRdb outputs TRBD2, but without DNA this stays unchecked. The CDR3 loop spans 16 amino acids. Germline V gene lookup returns CDR1 SGHTA and CDR2 FQGNSA.

J is TRBJ2-3 and V is TRBV2; the D gene TCRdb calls, TRBD2, cannot be checked with no DNA. The length of the CDR3 is 14 residues. Germline CDR1 is SNHLY and CDR2 is FYNNEI. CDR3: CASSEPVLAGGKYF. Full variable domain (outside the CDR3, taken from reference TRBV2 and TRBJ2-3): EPEVTQTPSHQVTQMGQEVILRCVPISNHLYFYWYRQILGQKVEFLVSFYNNEISEKSEIFDDQFSVERPDGSNFTLKIRSTKLEDSAMYFCASSEPVLAGGKYFGPGTRLTVL.

This chain uses TRBV2 with TRBJ2-2; the TRBD1 assignment by TCRdb is unverifiable without DNA. Germline CDR1 and CDR2: SNHLY and FYNNEI. There are 18 residues in the CDR3. This CDR3 reads CASSEVPTGWSNTGELFF.

The gene calls are TRBV15 and TRBJ2-1; TCRdb indicates TRBD1, and absent DNA this call remains unverified. The CDR3 spans 21 residues. Germline lookup yields CDR1 LNHNV and CDR2 YYDKDF (reference sequence). The CDR3 region is CATSRDDVDRGLKYSYNEQFF.

The genes are TRBV6-6 and TRBJ2-3. CDR3 length: 13 amino acids. Germline CDR1 and CDR2: MNHNY and SVGAGI (reference sequence). CDR3 sequence reads: CASTAFSTDTQYF.

The V call is TRBV6-5, the J call TRBJ1-1. CDR1 and CDR2 (germline): MNHEY, SVGAGI. The CDR3 totals 15 residues. CDR3 region: CASSYSIPAGTEAFF.

V and J are TRBV28 and TRBJ2-3; TCRdb's D gene call, TRBD2, goes unchecked for lack of DNA. From germline, CDR1 is MDHEN and CDR2 SYDVKM. There are 15 residues in the CDR3. CDR3 protein: CASSSPGPPGDTQYF.

The chain joins TRBV28 to TRBJ2-7; TCRdb's D call, TRBD2, is unchecked because there is no DNA. Per the germline V gene, CDR1 is MDHEN and CDR2 is SYDVKM. There are 15 residues in the CDR3. Here the CDR3 reads CASRALAGGIDEQYF.

The genes are TRBV28 and TRBJ1-5; without DNA, the TCRdb call of TRBD1 cannot be checked. The CDR3 is 14 amino acids. Per the germline V gene, CDR1 is MDHEN and CDR2 is SYDVKM. The CDR3 region is CASSHRVPNKPQHF. Full variable domain (missing parts from reference TRBV28 and TRBJ1-5): DVKVTQSSRYLVKRTGEKVFLECVQDMDHENMFWYRQDPGLGLRLIYFSYDVKMKEKGDIPEGYSVSREKKERFSLILESASTNQTSMYLCASSHRVPNKPQHFGDGTRLSIL.

The CDR3 protein is CASSEVAGAIGYEQFF. This sequence joins TRBV19 and TRBJ2-1; TCRdb calls TRBD2, which cannot be checked without DNA. The CDR3 consists of 16 residues. Germline V gives CDR1 LNHDA, CDR2 SQIVND (reference sequence).

V gene TRBV7-9 combines with J gene TRBJ2-7; TCRdb proposes TRBD2, but this gene call is untestable without DNA. Germline V gives CDR1 SEHNR, CDR2 FQNEAQ (reference sequence). The CDR3 runs 14 residues. The CDR3 sequence: CASSLGRGFYEQYF. Full variable domain (remainder filled in from reference TRBV7-9 and TRBJ2-7): DTGVSQNPRHKITKRGQNVTFRCDPISEHNRLYWYRQTLGQGPEFLTYFQNEAQLEKSRLLSDRFSAERPKGSFSTLEIQRTEQGDSAMYLCASSLGRGFYEQYFGPGTRLTVT.

This chain joins TRBV6-2 or TRBV6-3 and TRBJ2-1. CDR3 size: 12 residues. CDR1 is MNHEY and CDR2 is SVGEGT in the germline V gene. The CDR3 protein is CASSYGLSEQLF.

V and J are TRBV9 and TRBJ2-3. From germline, CDR1 is SGDLS and CDR2 YYNGEE. The CDR3 spans 13 residues. The CDR3 reads CASSGRNTDTQYF.

This chain links TRBV5-1 with TRBJ1-1. The CDR3 spans 13 residues. Germline V gene lookup returns CDR1 SGHRS and CDR2 YFSETQ. The CDR3 protein is CASGGAMNTEAFF.

The V and J genes are TRBV7-3 and TRBJ1-2; TCRdb reports TRBD1, a call that lacks DNA to check it against. CDR3 length: 13 amino acids. Germline CDR1 SGHTA, CDR2 FQGTGA. The CDR3 sequence: CASSLMSGDGYTF.

V usage is TRBV5-5 and J usage is TRBJ1-5. There are 15 residues in the CDR3. Germline assignment: CDR1 SGHKS and CDR2 YYEKEE (reference sequence). The CDR3 sequence is CASSLGAGGNQPQHF.

The chain employs TRBV12-3 or TRBV12-4 and TRBJ2-5; there is no DNA to check the TCRdb D call of TRBD2. The CDR3 has 16 residues. CDR3 amino acids: CASSLYLAGDGETQYF.

The J gene is TRBJ2-1, the V gene TRBV4-3; absent DNA, TCRdb's TRBD1 call cannot be checked. CDR1 and CDR2 (germline): LGHNA, YSLEER. This CDR3 region has 16 residues. The CDR3 sequence is CASSADRDRVLNEQFF.

This chain connects TRBV3-1 to TRBJ1-6. This CDR3 region has 14 residues. The V gene's germline CDR1 is LGHDT and CDR2 YNNKEL (reference sequence). CDR3 sequence reads: CASSQESGLIPLHF.

The chain combines TRBV28 with TRBJ2-4; TCRdb selects TRBD1, and the lack of DNA leaves this call unchecked. Germline CDR1 and CDR2: MDHEN and SYDVKM. This CDR3 contains 17 residues. The CDR3 region is CASSHSTVLIAKNIQYF.

J is TRBJ2-1 and V is TRBV4-1; TCRdb calls TRBD2, which cannot be checked without DNA. There are 14 residues in the CDR3. From germline, CDR1 is MGHRA and CDR2 YSYEKL. CDR3 amino acids: CASSDRRGYNEQFF.